This T cell receptor (beta chain) came from a study of blood T cell repertoires in COVID-19. The CDR3 is 16 residues long. V was pared by 5 bases and J by 2 bases, with 9 bases of the junction left unmatched. Germline CDR1 reads MNHNY; CDR2 reads SVGAGI (reference sequence). In the source study's methods: Quantification of nucleated cells was approximated via reference gene primer amplification. Only in-frame clones appear in the TCRdb table, and some are missing; sequencing was by immunoSEQ multiplex PCR. Clone size and the V and J calls come from that table; the DNA yielded D and trimming. The table shows about 280,000 clones, with about 83% occurring only once.

This TCR was sampled from a woman aged 50 to 65 who had recovered from COVID-19. The V call is TRBV6-6, the J call TRBJ2-1; TRBD2 matches 7 bases. Sequencing was performed on peripheral blood. The CDR3 loop reads CASSPPGRGTYNEQFF. The CDR3 nucleotides are TGTGCCAGCAGTCCACCCGGGCGGGGGACCTACAATGAGCAGTTCTTC.